This TCR beta chain was documented in a study of vaccination and CD4 T cells after COVID-19. Study details: Control cultures, each given a CEFX pool, an HIV-1 Nef pool, or no peptide, were included.

This CDR3 is built from 14 residues. J lost 7 bases, V lost 9 bases, and 10 bases had no gene match. Germline lookup yields CDR1 ENHRY and CDR2 SYGVKD. Treatment specified: approximately 9-day PBMC culture with coronavirus spike peptide pools or control peptides (ViraFEST assay). These CD4+ T cells came from an unexposed donor, sampled before the COVID-19 pandemic (2011-2018). ViraFEST used peptide pools to expand antigen-specific T cells before TCR sequencing. Cultured CD4+ T cell DNA underwent sequencing with the Oncomine TCR Beta short-read assay. Genomic DNA was extracted from cultured CD4+ T cells. TCRdb reprocessed the PCR reads with MiXCR, giving one entry per CDR3 protein. The table records over 5,500 distinct CDR3 sequences, about 35% of them present only once. Of note for this clonotype: The antigen is not known.

The chain recombines TRBV10-3 with TRBJ1-3; 9 positions match TRBD1. The sample consisted of CD4+ T cells from blood, cultured in vitro. The receptor was isolated from a human donor in good health. The CDR3 sequence is CAIHRDRDPNTIYF. The CDR3 DNA sequence: TGTGCCATTCACCGGGACAGGGATCCGAACACCATATATTTT.